This T cell receptor beta chain stems from a study of shared clonotypes between healthy human individuals. General study results and limits: Shared clonotypes across all four donors exceeded non-shared ones in generation probability.

The CDR3 loop spans 16 amino acids. Losses at the gene ends were 0 bases for V and 7 bases for J; bases not matched to a gene: 8. Germline-derived CDR1 and CDR2 are SEHNR and FQNEAQ (reference sequence). Comment on this clone: Its antigen is unidentified.

CD45RO negativity and positive selection for CCR7 defined naive CD8 cells, a population that excluded terminally differentiated effector memory CD45RA+ cells. Sequencing used immunoSEQ multiplex PCR; TCRdb keeps in-frame clones, though not all of them. Of 2 million or so clones listed, about 95% are singletons. The specimen was naive CD8+ T cells sorted from blood. The chain combines TRBV7-9 with TRBJ1-5; 8 bases agree with TRBD1. The clonotype comes from a man aged 18-30 years in good health. The CDR3 DNA sequence: TGTGCCAGCAGCTTAGCCTTGGGACAGGTAGGGCAGCCCCAGCATTTT. This sequence encodes CASSLALGQVGQPQHF.